This T cell receptor beta chain was found in a study of memory CD4+ T cells and cytomegalovirus serostatus. The sort gate was single viable CD3+CD4+CD8-CD45RO+ cells for memory CD4+ T cells. Donors' CMV status reflects serum IgG against pp150, pp28, p38, p52. As handled by the study authors: After removing out-of-frame reads, under 2.5 million distinct TCRbeta sequences remained. Measured with immunoSEQ multiplex PCR; TCRdb has only the in-frame clones, and not every one. V and J calls and clone size follow that table, whereas D and trimming were derived from the DNA. The table has around 53,000 clones, 65% to 80% seen once. The sample taken for sequencing was memory CD4+ T cells from blood. This receptor was obtained from an adult in good health and CMV-seronegative.

The CDR3 sequence is CASSLDQSYEQYF. The CDR3 DNA follows: TGTGCCAGCAGCTTGGACCAATCCTACGAGCAGTACTTC. J is TRBJ2-7 and V is TRBV7-8; no clear D gene. Germline values: CDR1 SGHVS, CDR2 FQNEAQ. Deletions cut 3 bases from V and 1 base from J, with 7 bases between. This CDR3 spans 13 amino acids.